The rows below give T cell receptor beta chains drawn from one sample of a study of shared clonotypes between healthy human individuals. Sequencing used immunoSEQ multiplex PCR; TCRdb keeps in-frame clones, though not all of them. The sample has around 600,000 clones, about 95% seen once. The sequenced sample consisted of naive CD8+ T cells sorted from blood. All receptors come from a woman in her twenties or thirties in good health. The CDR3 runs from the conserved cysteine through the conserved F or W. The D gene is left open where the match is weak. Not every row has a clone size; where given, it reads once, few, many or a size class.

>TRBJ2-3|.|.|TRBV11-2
TGTGCCAGCAGCTTATTAGGTTCGGGTAGCACAGATACGCAGTATTTT
CASSLLGSGSTDTQYF
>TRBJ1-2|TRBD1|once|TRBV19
TGTGCCAGTAGTATCGTGGGACAGAGCAACTATGGCTACACCTTC
CASSIVGQSNYGYTF
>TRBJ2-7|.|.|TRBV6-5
TGTGCCAGCAGTTACTCGACAGGATCCGAGACCTACGAGCAGTACTTC
CASSYSTGSETYEQYF
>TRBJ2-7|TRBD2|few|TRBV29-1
TGCAGCGTTGGTGGCGGGAGGGCCCGGGCCTACGAGCAGTACTTC
CSVGGGRARAYEQYF
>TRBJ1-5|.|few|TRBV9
TGTGCCAGCAGCGTAGGATCTACCTGGGATCAGCCCCAGCATTTT
CASSVGSTWDQPQHF
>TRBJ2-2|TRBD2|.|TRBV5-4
TGTGCCAGCAGCATAGGACTAGCGGACACCGGGGAGCTGTTTTTT
CASSIGLADTGELFF
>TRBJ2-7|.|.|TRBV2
TGTGCCAGCATTCTGAGGGCCCGCGGTCAGTACTTC
CASILRARGQYF
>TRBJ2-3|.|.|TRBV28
TGTGCCAGCAGTTCAGGGTTAATTGCAGATACGCAGTATTTT
CASSSGLIADTQYF
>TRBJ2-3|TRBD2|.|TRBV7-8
TGTGCCAGCAGCTTAACTAGCGGGATGTCAACAGATACGCAGTATTTT
CASSLTSGMSTDTQYF
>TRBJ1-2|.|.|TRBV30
TGTGCCTGGAGTGCGGGGATCTACTATGGCTACACCTTC
CAWSAGIYYGYTF
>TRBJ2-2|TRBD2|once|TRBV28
TGTGCCAGCAGTTTTGGCGGGAGCGGGGAGCTGTTTTTT
CASSFGGSGELFF
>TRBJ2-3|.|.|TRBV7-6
TGTGCCAGCAGCCTCTTTAGCACAGATACGCAGTATTTT
CASSLFSTDTQYF
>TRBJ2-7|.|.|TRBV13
TGTGCCAGCAGCCAAAGCTCCTACGAGCAGTACTTC
CASSQSSYEQYF
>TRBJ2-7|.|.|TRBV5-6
TGTGCCAGCAGCTTGGCGGGGGGCCCCTACGAGCAGTACTTC
CASSLAGGPYEQYF
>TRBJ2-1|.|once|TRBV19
TGTGCCAGTAGTATCTCCGGGAGTGAGCAGTTCTTC
CASSISGSEQFF
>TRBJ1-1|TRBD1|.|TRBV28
TGTGCCAGCAGTGACAGGGGATCTGCCTACACTGAAGCTTTCTTT
CASSDRGSAYTEAFF
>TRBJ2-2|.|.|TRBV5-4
TGTGCCAGCACCGTGGGCAGAGCGAACACCGGGGAGCTGTTTTTT
CASTVGRANTGELFF
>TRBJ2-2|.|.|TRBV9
TGTGCCAGCAGCCCAAAGCAAACACACACCGGGGAGCTGTTTTTT
CASSPKQTHTGELFF
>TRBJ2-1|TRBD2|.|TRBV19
TGTGCCAGTAGTATACCTAGCGGCGGGACTTACAATGAGCAGTTCTTC
CASSIPSGGTYNEQFF
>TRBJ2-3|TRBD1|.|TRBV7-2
TGTGCCAGCAGCCCAGACAGGGGGGGCACAGATACGCAGTATTTT
CASSPDRGGTDTQYF
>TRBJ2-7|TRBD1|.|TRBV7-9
TGTGCCAGCAGCGAATCCGGGACAGACCATGAGCAGTACTTC
CASSESGTDHEQYF
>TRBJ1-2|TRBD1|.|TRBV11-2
TGTGCCAGCAGCTTAGTTAGCAGGGGGCCGGACGGCTACACCTTC
CASSLVSRGPDGYTF
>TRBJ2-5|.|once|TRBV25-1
TGTGCCAGCAGTGAATTTAGTAGGGAGACCCAGTACTTC
CASSEFSRETQYF
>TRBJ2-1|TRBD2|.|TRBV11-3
TGTGCCAACGGACTAGCGTCCTACAATGAGCAGTTCTTC
CANGLASYNEQFF
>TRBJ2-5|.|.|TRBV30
TGTGCCTGGAGTGTCGATGCTCAAGAGACCCAGTACTTC
CAWSVDAQETQYF
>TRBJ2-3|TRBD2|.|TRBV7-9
TGTGCCAGCAGCTTGACCGGGGGGAGCACAGATACGCAGTATTTT
CASSLTGGSTDTQYF
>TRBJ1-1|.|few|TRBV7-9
TGTGCCAGCAGCTTTGAGGCGCGAGCTTTCTTT
CASSFEARAFF
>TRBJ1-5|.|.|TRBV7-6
TGTGCCAGCAGCTTAGGGGGATATAGCAATCAGCCCCAGCATTTT
CASSLGGYSNQPQHF
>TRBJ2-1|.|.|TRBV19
TGTGCCAGTAGTATGAGCCCACTTGATGAGCAGTTCTTC
CASSMSPLDEQFF
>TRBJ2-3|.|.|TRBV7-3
TGTGCCAGCAGCTTAAGTGACGCGGGCCCAGAGTATACGCAGTATTTT
CASSLSDAGPEYTQYF
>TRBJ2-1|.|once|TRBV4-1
TGCGCCAGCAGCCCAGAGTTGGGGACACACAATGAGCAGTTCTTC
CASSPELGTHNEQFF
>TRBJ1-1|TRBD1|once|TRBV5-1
TGCGCCAGCAGCACCGGACAGGGGGACACTGAAGCTTTCTTT
CASSTGQGDTEAFF
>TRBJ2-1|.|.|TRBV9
TGTGCCAGCAGAGGGATCTCGAATGAGCAGTTCTTC
CASRGISNEQFF
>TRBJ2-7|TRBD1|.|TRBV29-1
TGCAGCGCCCTACACCGGACAGGGGGAGGCCCTTACGAGCAGTACTTC
CSALHRTGGGPYEQYF
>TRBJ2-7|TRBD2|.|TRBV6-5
TGTGCCAGCAGTTCGCCTAGCGGGAGCTACGAGCAGTACTTC
CASSSPSGSYEQYF
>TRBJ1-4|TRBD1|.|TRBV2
TGTGCCACTTCGACAGGGAGAAGAACTAATGAAAAACTGTTTTTT
CATSTGRRTNEKLFF
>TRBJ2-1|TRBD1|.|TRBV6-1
TGTGCCTCCCGGGACAGCTTGAACAATGAGCAGTTCTTC
CASRDSLNNEQFF
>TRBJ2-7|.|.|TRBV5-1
TGCGCCAGCAGCCCAAGCGGCGGGCCCTCCTACGAGCAGTACTTC
CASSPSGGPSYEQYF
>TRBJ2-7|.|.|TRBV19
TGTGCCAGTAGTATGGGGCGGGACATGACTTACGAGCAGTACTTC
CASSMGRDMTYEQYF
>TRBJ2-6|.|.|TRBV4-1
TGCGCCAGCAGCCAAGAGTCAGGGCTTGGGGGGGCCAACGTCCTGACTTTC
CASSQESGLGGANVLTF
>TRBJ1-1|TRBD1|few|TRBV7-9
TGTGCCAGCAGTTACCCGGGACAGGGTGAAGCTTTCTTT
CASSYPGQGEAFF
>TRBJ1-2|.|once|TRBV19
TGTGCCAGTAGTATAGGGCTCGCGTTGGACGGCTACACCTTC
CASSIGLALDGYTF
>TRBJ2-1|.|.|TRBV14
TGTGCCAGCAGCCAAGACTACAATGAGCAGTTCTTC
CASSQDYNEQFF
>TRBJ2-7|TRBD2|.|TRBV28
TGTGCCAGCAGCTTCACCCCTTTTGCGGGAGTCTACGAGCAGTACTTC
CASSFTPFAGVYEQYF
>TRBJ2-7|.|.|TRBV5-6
TGTGCCAGCAGCACCCCCGGGACGTACGAGCAGTACTTC
CASSTPGTYEQYF
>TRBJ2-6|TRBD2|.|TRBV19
TGTGCCACCAGTCGACTAGCGGCACCTTATACCAGCTCTGGGGCCAACGTCCTGACTTTC
CATSRLAAPYTSSGANVLTF
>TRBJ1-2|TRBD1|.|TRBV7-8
TGTGCCAGCAGCTTAGCGCCCCAGGACAGGGTTAACTATGGCTACACCTTC
CASSLAPQDRVNYGYTF
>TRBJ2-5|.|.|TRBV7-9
TGTGCCAGCAGCTCCAAGCGACTGGAAGGACAAGAGACCCAGTACTTC
CASSSKRLEGQETQYF
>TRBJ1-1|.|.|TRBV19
TGTGCCAGTCTTAAAAGCCCGGGACATTTGAACACTGAAGCTTTCTTT
CASLKSPGHLNTEAFF
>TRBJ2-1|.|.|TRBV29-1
TGCAGCGTTGCCGCTGGGACGGGGAAGAACAATGAGCAGTTCTTC
CSVAAGTGKNNEQFF
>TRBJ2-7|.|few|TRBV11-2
TGTGCCAGCAGGGGAGCGAGCCCTTTAGGATACGAGCAGTACTTC
CASRGASPLGYEQYF
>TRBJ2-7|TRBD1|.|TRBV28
TGTGCCACTGCCGGGACAGTCCCTCTTGGGCAGTACTTC
CATAGTVPLGQYF
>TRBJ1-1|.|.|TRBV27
TGTGCCAGCAGTTCGACACCGAACACTGAAGCTTTCTTT
CASSSTPNTEAFF
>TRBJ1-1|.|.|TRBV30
TGTGCCTGGAGTGTTGTCCCCGGAAGCACTGAAGCTTTCTTT
CAWSVVPGSTEAFF
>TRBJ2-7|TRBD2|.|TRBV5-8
TGTGCCAGCAGCTTGGGGACTAGCGGGAGGGAAGAGCAGTACTTC
CASSLGTSGREEQYF
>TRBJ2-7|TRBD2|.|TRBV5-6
TGTGCCAGCAGCTTGGGCGGGAGTCTCTACGAGCAGTACTTC
CASSLGGSLYEQYF
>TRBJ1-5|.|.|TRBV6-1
TGTGCCAGCAGTGAACCGCGACTGACCCAACAGCCCCAGCATTTT
CASSEPRLTQQPQHF
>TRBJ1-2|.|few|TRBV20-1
TGCAGTGCTAGGTCTGCCAGAGATTACACCTTC
CSARSARDYTF
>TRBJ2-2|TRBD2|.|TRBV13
TGTGCCAGCAGCGGATCCGGGACTAGCAGACTCAGGGAGCTGTTTTTT
CASSGSGTSRLRELFF
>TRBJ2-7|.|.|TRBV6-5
TGTGCCAGCAGTTACTCGAATTCCCGGATCTACGAGCAGTACTTC
CASSYSNSRIYEQYF